This T cell receptor beta chain appears in the sequencing data of a study of regulatory T cells in long-lasting Graves disease. Broader study findings: The study found TRBV28, TRBJ1-2 and TRBJ2-5 favored in persistent disease.

Both iRepertoire HTBI primers and Arm-PCR of CDR3 regions were used to build the TCR beta libraries. TCRdb re-analysed the multiplex PCR reads in MiXCR, keeping a single row per CDR3 protein. The repertoire holds approximately 540,000 distinct CDR3 sequences, with 9.5% to 15% as singletons. Time point in this sample: newly diagnosed GD, antithyroid drugs for less than 3 months. PBMC-extracted RNA yielded the TCR library. The germline CDR1 and CDR2 sequences are LNHDA and SQIVND (reference sequence). This CDR3 region has 18 residues. J was trimmed by 4 bases and V by 4 bases; bases with no gene match: 16. This clonotype has at least ten counts. The antigen is not known. The sample was also reused in another study, on T cells in Graves' hyperthyroidism and ophthalmopathy.

This clonotype was sampled from a woman aged 25 to 39 with Graves disease. Sequencing was performed on peripheral blood mononuclear cells (PBMCs), taken at new diagnosis, from a patient treated with antithyroid drugs. The chain links TRBV19 to TRBJ1-1; the match to TRBD1 covers 9 bases. The CDR3 loop reads CASSNRVGTGWHRTEAFF. In DNA, the CDR3 is TGTGCCAGTAGTAACAGGGTGGGGACAGGGTGGCATCGCACTGAAGCTTTCTTT.